The entry below gives a single T cell receptor (beta chain) sequence along with its context. This receptor's antigen is unknown. Qualities for individual bases were not recorded, and no much larger clone is one base off. This specimen belongs to a study of blood T cells in healthy people across ages (dated by TCRdb to the mid-2010s). About the full investigation: In model experiments, template switching captured roughly one uniquely barcoded TCR beta cDNA molecule for every two T cells. Age-related changes in TCR beta repertoire diversity were measured in the study by deep sequencing normalized with unique cDNA molecular identifiers. Donors were grouped into four age groups: young (average approximately 15 years), middle-aged (39), aged (approximately 58) and long-lived (around 80). Donors of different ages were randomly distributed across sequencing lanes to avoid experimental bias. Two additional independent replicas of 1 million unique cDNA reads from the same blood draw were analyzed for two donors (one aged 18 to 30 and one aged 80 or older). Overall study outcomes, separate from this receptor: Compared with the aged group, the long-lived group had more naive CD4+ T cells, fewer expanded clones and increased TCR diversity, suggesting age selection. Observed TCR beta diversity correlated strongly with the percentage of naive T cells measured by flow cytometry. Conclusive comparison of naive and antigen-experienced compartments was prevented by the profiling of bulk unsorted PBMCs. Estimates of total diversity based on one million sequenced T cells were considered lower bounds and underestimates. Donor CMV infection status was unknown, potentially confounding age-related changes in expanded clonotypes. As age increased, observed TCR beta diversity per million T cells dropped in a roughly linear way, and a significant reduction was already evident by age 40.

Donors were a few dozen systemically healthy Caucasian individuals from Russia aged 6 to 90 years. Approximately 10 milliliters of peripheral blood were collected from each donor into EDTA-treated Vacutainer tubes. PBMCs were isolated by Ficoll-Paque density-gradient centrifugation, with at least 7 million obtained per sample. Total RNA, at least 6 micrograms per sample, was extracted from PBMCs with Trizol reagent. The percentages of naive CD45RAhigh/CD27high T cells were determined by flow cytometry on a PBMC aliquot from every donor. Library generation was performed with 5' RACE. The data were produced on an Illumina HiSeq 2500. A second PCR of roughly 7 to 11 cycles was performed with a sample-barcoded 5' primer and a J-beta primer mix. A unique molecular identifier was introduced onto each TCR beta cDNA molecule by a template-switch 5' adaptor carrying 12 random nucleotides. At least 3 million CDR3-containing paired-end reads were obtained from each sample. First-strand cDNA was synthesized from all RNA with the Mint cDNA synthesis kit, primed by a TRBC-specific oligonucleotide. Following uracil-DNA glycosylase treatment, all cDNA underwent a first 18-cycle PCR with the universal primers M1SS and BC2_uni_R. Per the original workflow: Normalization of each sample was performed by random selection of 1 million high-quality reads, each carrying a distinct molecular identifier. Instead of being binned into consensus sequences, reads that shared molecular identifiers were thrown out. MiTCR, set to a Q25 quality threshold and the strictest error-elimination algorithm, was used for CDR3 identification, clonotype clustering and error correction. A nonparametric unseen species model using Euler transformation provided a lower-bound estimate of total TCR beta diversity. In-frame beta chains were kept once TCRdb had trimmed the public reads at Q25 with fastp and called clones with MiXCR. CDR3 protein sequences are deduplicated, and each keeps its most common genes and DNA. In this record, the V and J calls reflect TCRdb's handling and not the investigators' own analysis. The sample data list about 780,000 distinct CDR3 sequences, and 46% of these were observed just once. Around 18% of the sample is held by the ten biggest clonotypes.

The CDR3 holds 16 amino acids from the cysteine to the phenylalanine. Only the CDR3 region is kept as DNA, spanning 48 bases read in frame from base 1. CDR1 is given as MNHEY and CDR2 as SVGAGI, both from the germline V gene. V gives up 2 bases and J gives up 8 bases, and the segment between their germline ends measures 19 bases. Recombination connected TRBV6-5 to TRBJ2-1; a weak D assignment points to TRBD2 (6 bases agree). The receptor comes from a man at least 80 years old in good health. Sequencing input: blood. The nucleotides are TGTGCCAGCAGTTACGGAGGGAGAGTCGCCGGCGATGAGCAGTTCTTC. This codes for CASSYGGRVAGDEQFF.